The clone carrying this T cell receptor beta chain appeared many times. Its antigen remains unknown. The data stem from a study of regulatory T cells in long-lasting Graves disease. Findings and limits, study-wide: Patients with persistent disease shared some 3,000 public clonotypes, outpacing the approximately 920 shared by new patients.

Both iRepertoire HTBI primers and Arm-PCR of CDR3 regions were used to build the TCR beta libraries. Each CDR3 protein is one row after TCRdb ran MiXCR on the multiplex PCR reads. This sample has about 470,000 distinct CDR3 sequences, with roughly 15% found just once. Described time point: newly diagnosed GD, antithyroid drugs for less than 3 months. Extracted RNA from PBMCs served as the source of the TCR library. The patient group derived from an endocrinology department in Xi'an, China. In germline, CDR1 is SGHVS, CDR2 FNYEAQ. CDR3 size: 16 residues. J lost 5 bases, V lost 0 bases, and 3 bases had no gene match. The same sample was also studied in work on T cells in Graves' hyperthyroidism and ophthalmopathy. That source notes: The authors' 13 V-J model separated ophthalmopathy from stable hyperthyroidism.

The chain is built from TRBV7-6 and TRBJ2-1, with 11 bases identical to TRBD1. Specimen: peripheral blood mononuclear cells (PBMCs), collected at new diagnosis, from a patient treated with antithyroid drugs. This receptor was taken from a man aged 40-49 years with Graves disease. CDR3 amino acids: CASSLARTGGNNEQFF. CDR3 in DNA: TGTGCCAGCAGCTTAGCTCGGACAGGGGGCAACAATGAGCAGTTCTTC.